The clone carrying this T cell receptor (beta chain) was counted a few times. Its antigen remains unidentified. One end of the junction is discordant with germline, which a read error may explain. The CDR3 goes on 3 residues after the read ends, and that part is filled in from the germline J gene. Clones were read by immunoSEQ multiplex PCR, and TCRdb kept only the in-frame ones, dropping some. The record shows roughly 79,000 clones for this sample, with no singletons present. This specimen belongs to a study of T cell clonality in common variable immunodeficiency. Caucasian heritage predominated among both patients and controls. Germline values: CDR1 KGHSH, CDR2 LQKENI. The CDR3 is 19 residues long. General study findings and limits: The cause of increased CVID clonality remains unclear without subpopulation sequencing. Compared with controls, CVID subjects had fewer shared TCRbeta clones.

Sequenced: peripheral blood mononuclear cells. The sequence derives from a person between 18 and 75 years old in good health. The chain couples TRBV18 to TRBJ2-1, with TRBD2 matching 8 bases. The CDR3 is CASPPGASSGGNSYNEQFF. CDR3 DNA, as far as it was read: TGTGCCAGCCCCCCAGGGGCATCGTCGGGGGGGAACTCCTATAATGAG.